Below, 29 T cell receptor beta chains from the same sample are listed, as sequenced in a study of beta chain features in type 1 diabetes. As every portion of the isolated RNA was reverse transcribed, the sequencing read expressed TCRB transcripts. Sequencing used immunoSEQ multiplex PCR; TCRdb keeps in-frame clones, though not all of them. The table has roughly 230,000 clones, 9.5% to 13% seen once; the top ten hold approximately 0.017%. These receptors' antigens are unknown. The study's findings and limits: There was a moderate but significant shortening of TCRB CDR3s in all four CD4+ subsets of Type 1 diabetes patients.

The sample consisted of naive CD4+ T cells from blood. The receptors stem from a man aged 25 to 40 with type 1 diabetes.

The DNA for the CDR3 is TGCAGCGTTGTTCCCGGGACTAGCGGGGGGTATGGTGAGACCCAGTACTTC. Its protein is CSVVPGTSGGYGETQYF. The gene calls are TRBV29-1 and TRBJ2-5, with TRBD2 matching 15 bases. The CDR3 sequence is 17 residues long. J was trimmed by 5 bases and V by 4 bases; bases with no gene match: 11. Germline V lookup: CDR1 SQVTM, CDR2 ANQGSEA. Full variable domain (remainder filled in from reference TRBV29-1 and TRBJ2-5): SAVISQKPSRDICQRGTSLTIQCQVDSQVTMMFWYRQQPGQSLTLIATANQGSEATYESGFVIDKFPISRPNLTFSTLTVSNMSPEDSSIYLCSVVPGTSGGYGETQYFGPGTRLLVL.

This clone has just a few counts. This sequence joins TRBV15 and TRBJ1-2; TRBD1 might be the D (5 bases). The V gene's germline CDR1 is LNHNV and CDR2 YYDKDF (reference sequence). With 9 bases removed from V and 7 bases from J, the gap between germline ends came to 15 bases. The CDR3 loop spans 12 amino acids. CDR3 protein: CATSQEGFGYTF. In DNA form, the CDR3 reads TGTGCCACGTCTCAGGAGGGGTTTGGCTACACCTTC.

The sample holds a few counts of this clone. This chain links TRBV4-2 with TRBJ2-3; D might be TRBD2 (6 bases). The CDR3 consists of 14 residues. Trimming took 1 base from V and 2 from J, leaving 7 bases between them. The germline gives CDR1 LGHNA, CDR2 YNFKEQ. For the CDR3, the DNA is TGTGCCAGCAGCCAAGGGGGGGACACAGATACGCAGTATTTT. It is translated as CASSQGGDTDTQYF.

The chain employs TRBV18 and TRBJ1-1; no reliable D call. There are 12 residues in the CDR3. The germline V and J ends were trimmed by 4 bases and 6 bases, with 9 bases remaining between them. CDR1 KGHSH and CDR2 LQKENI come from the germline V gene. The CDR3 DNA sequence: TGTGCCAGCTCACGATGGCCGCCTGAAGCTTTCTTT. This encodes CASSRWPPEAFF. Filled out from reference TRBV18 and TRBJ1-1, the complete variable domain reads NAGVMQNPRHLVRRRGQEARLRCSPMKGHSHVYWYRQLPEEGLKFMVYLQKENIIDESGMPKERFSAEFPKEGPSILRIQQVVRGDSAAYFCASSRWPPEAFFGQGTRLTVV.

This clone was picked up a small number of times. The chain employs TRBV2 and TRBJ2-1; 9 nucleotides line up with TRBD1. CDR1 and CDR2 from the germline V gene are SNHLY and FYNNEI. This CDR3 has 15 amino acids. Trimming removed 5 bases from V and 2 bases from J; junction bases left unmatched: 4. The CDR3, as DNA: TGTGCCAGCAGTCGACAGGGGGTCACCTACAATGAGCAGTTCTTC. This gives the protein CASSRQGVTYNEQFF.

The CDR3 DNA follows: TGTGCCAGCAGCCAGGCTGCAACTAATGAAAAACTGTTTTTT. It specifies CASSQAATNEKLFF. The V gene is TRBV7-9, the J gene TRBJ1-4; D is undetermined. Trimming took 5 bases from V and 0 from J, leaving 7 bases between them. CDR1 is SEHNR, CDR2 FQNEAQ, per germline (reference sequence). This CDR3 is 14 amino acids long.

There are a few counts of this clone. The J gene is TRBJ1-3, the V gene TRBV14; D gene unclear. Trimming pared 3 bases from V and 2 bases from J, leaving 5 bases between. CDR1 is SGHDN and CDR2 is FVKESK in the germline V gene. The CDR3 length is 13 residues. In nucleotides, the CDR3 is TGTGCCAGCAGCCAGGCCACTGGAAACACCATATATTTT. This translates into CASSQATGNTIYF.

The chain is built from TRBV5-4 and TRBJ1-1, with D tentatively TRBD1 (6 bases). The V gene's germline CDR1 is SGHNT and CDR2 YYREEE (reference sequence). This CDR3 is built from 14 residues. V was pared by 3 bases and J by 1 base, with 10 bases between. The CDR3, as DNA: TGTGCCAGCAGCTCGTCCAGGGGGAACACTGAAGCTTTCTTT. It is translated as CASSSSRGNTEAFF.

This sequence joins TRBV6-1 and TRBJ2-7, with TRBD2 identical over 12 bases. Germline V lookup: CDR1 MNHNS, CDR2 SASEGT. The CDR3 loop spans 18 amino acids. V lost 0 bases, J lost 0 bases, and 6 bases stayed unmatched. In DNA form, the CDR3 reads TGTGCCAGCAGTGAAGCGGCTAGCGGGGGGGCAAGCTCCTACGAGCAGTACTTC. Amino acid sequence: CASSEAASGGASSYEQYF.

This clone has a handful of counts. The rearrangement joins TRBV9 to TRBJ1-6; tentative D call: TRBD1 (5 bases). Germline V gene data show CDR1 as SGDLS and CDR2 as YYNGEE. The CDR3 has 13 residues. With 1 base removed from V and 8 bases from J, the gap between germline ends came to 7 bases. The CDR3 loop reads CASSVSGDSPLHF. In nucleotides, the CDR3 is TGTGCCAGCAGCGTATCGGGGGATTCACCCCTCCACTTT. Looking up the rest from reference TRBV9 and TRBJ1-6 gives the full variable domain: DSGVTQTPKHLITATGQRVTLRCSPRSGDLSVYWYQQSLDQGLQFLIQYYNGEERAKGNILERFSAQQFPDLHSELNLSSLELGDSALYFCASSVSGDSPLHFGNGTRLTVT.

Only a few counts were recorded for this clone. The rearrangement joins TRBV19 to TRBJ2-7; TRBD1 matches at 7 bases. Trimming took 4 bases from V and 2 from J; bases not matched to a gene: 11. Germline assignment: CDR1 LNHDA and CDR2 SQIVND (reference sequence). This CDR3 has 16 amino acids. The CDR3 spells CASSKFSDRNPYEQYF. DNA for the CDR3: TGTGCCAGTAGTAAGTTTTCGGACAGGAACCCCTACGAGCAGTACTTC.

The CDR3 DNA sequence: TGCAGCGTAGACCGGACAGGGAGCACAGATACGCAGTATTTT. The encoded protein is CSVDRTGSTDTQYF. The J gene is TRBJ2-3, the V gene TRBV29-1; 8 bases align to TRBD1. The CDR3 spans 14 residues. V dropped 6 bases and J dropped 0; count of bases not matched to a gene: 5. The germline gives CDR1 SQVTM, CDR2 ANQGSEA.

This clone was detected only a few times. The V and J genes are TRBV6-1 and TRBJ1-5, with TRBD1 matching 7 bases. This CDR3 is 14 amino acids long. Trimming at V came to 4 bases and at J to 6 bases, leaving 6 bases not matched to a gene. Germline CDR1 and CDR2: MNHNS and SASEGT. The CDR3 region has the DNA TGTGCCAGCAGTGGAACCAGGGGGATTCAGCCCCAGCATTTT. It is translated as CASSGTRGIQPQHF.

A few counts support this clone. V and J are TRBV20-1 and TRBJ1-1; D may be TRBD1 (5 bases). CDR3 size: 11 residues. Germline V gives CDR1 DFQATT, CDR2 SNEGSKA (reference sequence). Trimming shortened V by 6 bases and J by 7 bases, and 12 bases separated the two germline ends. CDR3: CSARRGVEAFF. CDR3 DNA sequence: TGCAGTGCCCGACGGGGGGTTGAAGCTTTCTTT.

CDR3 DNA: TGTGCCAGCAGCTTAACGTCGCAGGGGAACACTGAAGCTTTCTTT. It specifies CASSLTSQGNTEAFF. The genes are TRBV7-3 and TRBJ1-1; D is possibly TRBD1 (5 bases). This CDR3 is built from 15 residues. Germline CDR1 SGHTA, CDR2 FQGTGA. Trimming removed 0 bases from V and 1 base from J, with 9 bases in between.

This clone appeared a few times. The chain is built from TRBV7-9 and TRBJ1-1; a weak D match, TRBD1 (5 bases). Per germline, CDR1 SEHNR and CDR2 FQNEAQ (reference sequence). This CDR3 contains 12 residues. V was cut by 3 bases and J by 6 bases, with 8 bases left in between. CDR3: CASSFREAEAFF. CDR3 in DNA: TGTGCCAGCAGCTTCAGGGAAGCTGAAGCTTTCTTT.

The V call is TRBV18, the J call TRBJ2-7; D unclear. V lost 3 bases, J lost 0 bases, and 6 bases lay in between. CDR1 KGHSH and CDR2 LQKENI come from the germline V gene. This CDR3 comprises 13 residues. Here the CDR3 DNA reads TGTGCCAGCTCACCTAAGAGCTCCTACGAGCAGTACTTC. Its protein product is CASSPKSSYEQYF. Full variable domain (outside the CDR3, taken from reference TRBV18 and TRBJ2-7): NAGVMQNPRHLVRRRGQEARLRCSPMKGHSHVYWYRQLPEEGLKFMVYLQKENIIDESGMPKERFSAEFPKEGPSILRIQQVVRGDSAAYFCASSPKSSYEQYFGPGTRLTVT.

This chain links TRBV29-1 with TRBJ2-6, with no clear D. CDR1 is SQVTM and CDR2 is ANQGSEA in the germline V gene. V gave up 5 bases and J gave up 0 bases, with 11 bases separating them. The CDR3 runs to 15 residues. This CDR3 is CSVFSGGSGANVLTF. CDR3 nucleotides: TGCAGCGTTTTCTCCGGTGGCTCTGGGGCCAACGTCCTGACTTTC.

This clone has only a few counts. The rearrangement joins TRBV2 to TRBJ1-2, with TRBD1 as a possible D gene (6 bases). This CDR3 comprises 14 residues. Germline V CDR1 and CDR2: SNHLY, FYNNEI. V was pared by 7 bases and J by 0 bases, with 12 bases between. CDR3 in DNA: TGTGCCAGCATTGAGGACAGCGCTAACTATGGCTACACCTTC. Translating gives CASIEDSANYGYTF.

V and J are TRBV18 and TRBJ2-3, with TRBD2 matching over 9 bases. V dropped 0 bases and J dropped 4; count of bases not matched to a gene: 2. The CDR3 is 15 residues long. In germline, CDR1 is KGHSH, CDR2 LQKENI. CDR3 DNA sequence: TGTGCCAGCTCACCACCGGGACTAGCATCAGATACGCAGTATTTT. Translating it yields CASSPPGLASDTQYF.

The gene calls are TRBV4-2 and TRBJ2-4, with D possibly TRBD1 on 5 matching bases. Germline V gene lookup returns CDR1 LGHNA and CDR2 YNFKEQ. V gave up 0 bases and J gave up 0 bases, with 12 bases separating them. The CDR3 is 17 amino acids. CDR3 bases: TGTGCCAGCAGCCAAGATTGGAAGGGGATAGCCAAAAACATTCAGTACTTC. This codes for CASSQDWKGIAKNIQYF.

This clone was observed a few times. The rearrangement joins TRBV5-1 to TRBJ1-1; D not resolved. V lost 3 bases and J lost 3, with 12 bases in between. This CDR3 contains 14 residues. From germline, CDR1 is SGHRS and CDR2 YFSETQ. The CDR3 bases are TGCGCCAGCAGCTCCCGGGATGCTCACACTGAAGCTTTCTTT. Translating gives CASSSRDAHTEAFF.

J is TRBJ1-2 and V is TRBV4-1, with D uncertain. The germline V gene has CDR1 MGHRA and CDR2 YSYEKL. Trimming removed 3 bases at V and 0 bases at J, with 11 bases between. The length of the CDR3 is 15 residues. This chain's CDR3 is CASSHEPLANYGYTF. The CDR3 DNA reads TGCGCCAGCAGCCATGAGCCCTTAGCTAACTATGGCTACACCTTC.

This clone occurred a few times. The chain carries TRBV7-2 and TRBJ1-2; TRBD1 aligns across 7 bases. There are 16 residues in the CDR3. Germline V CDR1 and CDR2: SGHTA, FQGNSA. The trim removed 3 bases at V and 4 bases at J, leaving 11 bases unmatched. This CDR3 is CASSFSHGTASYGYTF. CDR3 DNA: TGTGCCAGCAGCTTCTCCCACGGGACAGCCTCCTATGGCTACACCTTC.

This clone was observed a few times. The genes are TRBV5-1 and TRBJ2-3, with D possibly TRBD1 on 5 matching bases. The ends were cut back, 0 bases at V and 3 bases at J, with 11 bases in the middle. Germline CDR1 reads SGHRS; CDR2 reads YFSETQ. This CDR3 is built from 15 residues. The CDR3 DNA sequence: TGCGCCAGCAGCTTGGGGAGACAGCAGACAGATACGCAGTATTTT. Amino acid sequence: CASSLGRQQTDTQYF.

There are a few counts of this clone. The chain joins TRBV7-3 to TRBJ2-1; 9 nucleotides match TRBD2. V was pared by 1 base and J by 4 bases, with 2 bases of the junction left unmatched. The CDR3 covers 15 residues. Germline V gene sequence: CDR1 SGHTA, CDR2 FQGTGA. The CDR3, as DNA: TGTGCCAGCAGCTTAATGGCGGGGGGGTACAATGAGCAGTTCTTC. Protein sequence: CASSLMAGGYNEQFF.

The chain combines TRBV5-1 with TRBJ2-6; 8 bases match TRBD1. CDR1 is SGHRS and CDR2 is YFSETQ in the germline V gene. This CDR3 region has 18 residues. The V gene end was trimmed by 4 bases and the J gene end by 0 bases; junction bases not matched to a gene: 9. As DNA, the CDR3 is TGCGCCAGCAGCCCAAACCCGGACAGGGCCTCTGGGGCCAACGTCCTGACTTTC. Its translation: CASSPNPDRASGANVLTF.

The V call is TRBV19, the J call TRBJ2-5; tentatively, D is TRBD1 (5 bases). Deletions cut 9 bases from V and 0 bases from J, with 17 bases between. This CDR3 has 15 residues. CDR1 and CDR2 (germline): LNHDA, SQIVND (reference sequence). The CDR3, as DNA: TGTGCCAGCCGCAGCCGGCCAGGGAACCAAGAGACCCAGTACTTC. It yields the protein CASRSRPGNQETQYF.

This clone was observed a handful of times. V and J are TRBV5-1 and TRBJ2-1; no clear D gene. The CDR3 contains 14 residues. The germline V and J ends were trimmed by 1 base and 9 bases, with 14 bases remaining between them. Germline V lookup: CDR1 SGHRS, CDR2 YFSETQ. CDR3 nucleotide sequence: TGCGCCAGCAGCTTGCGGTCGAGCACTGGTGAGCAGTTCTTC. This codes for CASSLRSSTGEQFF.